Listed below are T cell receptor beta chains from one sample, sequenced in a study of blood T cells in healthy people across ages. TCRdb recomputed calls from the 5' RACE reads with MiXCR, one row per CDR3 protein. The top ten clones hold roughly a tenth of a sample with 900,000 to 950,000 distinct CDR3 sequences, 25% to 35% of them seen once. The same specimen was also included in a second study, on T cells of mothers and their children.

Sequences were obtained from blood. These receptors were taken from a woman aged 40 to 49 in good health. Each CDR3 is given with its conserved first and last residue. A D gene is named only where the DNA matches it firmly. The size of a clone is reported for some rows only, either as once, few or many, or as a class for expanded clones.

few,TRBJ1-2,TRBV5-1,NA,TGCGCCAGCAGCGTCGGGGAACCTTATGGCTACACCTTC,CASSVGEPYGYTF
NA,TRBJ2-1,TRBV5-1,TRBD2,TGCGCCAGCAGCTTGGGGAGACTAGCGGGGAAGGGGAAGGAGCAGTTCTTC,CASSLGRLAGKGKEQFF
NA,TRBJ1-1,TRBV12-3/TRBV12-4,NA,TGTGCCAGCAGTTTCCGGACGGCGAACACTGAAGCTTTCTTT,CASSFRTANTEAFF
many,TRBJ2-7,TRBV4-1,NA,TGCGCCAGCAGTCAACTCGACAGGGAGGGCGAGCAGTACTTC,CASSQLDREGEQYF
few,TRBJ2-7,TRBV12-3/TRBV12-4,NA,TGTGCCAGCAGTGTGACGGGGGGCTTGGGCGGGCAGTACTTC,CASSVTGGLGGQYF
few,TRBJ1-2,TRBV4-1,NA,TGCGCCAGCAGCCAAGATGTTCAGGGTTCATTCTACACCTTC,CASSQDVQGSFYTF
NA,TRBJ1-1,TRBV28,TRBD1,TGTGCCAGCAGTGATCCGGGACAGGGGCGGACTGAAGCTTTCTTT,CASSDPGQGRTEAFF
few,TRBJ1-5,TRBV2,NA,TGTGCCGGCGGGACTTTCGGCAATCAGCCCCAGCATTTT,CAGGTFGNQPQHF
NA,TRBJ1-3,TRBV20-1,TRBD1,TGCAGTGCTCCATGGACAGGGGGCGGGGACACCATATATTTT,CSAPWTGGGDTIYF
NA,TRBJ1-5,TRBV7-2,TRBD1,TGTGCCAGCAGCTCGGGGGACAGAATCAATCAGCCCCAGCATTTT,CASSSGDRINQPQHF
many,TRBJ2-5,TRBV5-1,TRBD2,TGCGCCAGTCAGATAAGCGGGGGGGCCTGGGAGACCCAGTACTTC,CASQISGGAWETQYF
NA,TRBJ2-4,TRBV21-1,NA,TGTGCCAGCAGCTCTCAAGACCAGTCTAAAAACATTCAGTACTTC,CASSSQDQSKNIQYF
many,TRBJ2-6,TRBV15,NA,TGTGCCACCAGCAGAGATCGGAGAGCTGGGGCCAACGTCCTGACTTTC,CATSRDRRAGANVLTF
NA,TRBJ1-2,TRBV25-1,NA,TGTGCCAGCAGGGAATTCCAGGGACGCTATGGCTACACCTTC,CASREFQGRYGYTF
few,TRBJ2-7,TRBV14,NA,TGTGCCAGCAGCCAAGGCAGGGACGAGCAGTACTTC,CASSQGRDEQYF
NA,TRBJ2-2,TRBV15,NA,TGTGCCACCAGCAGCTGGGACGGCGGGGAGCTGTTTTTT,CATSSWDGGELFF
NA,TRBJ2-5,TRBV19,NA,TGTGCCAGCCGGGGCCATAAGGGAGAGACCCAGTACTTC,CASRGHKGETQYF
many,TRBJ2-1,TRBV5-1,TRBD2,TGCGCCAGCAGCTTGGCCGTGGGACTAGCGGGGGGTAGTGAGCAGTTCTTC,CASSLAVGLAGGSEQFF
many,TRBJ2-1,TRBV20-1,TRBD1,TGCAGTGCCCCGGGACAGGGGCAGTATGAGCAGTTCTTC,CSAPGQGQYEQFF
few,TRBJ1-2,TRBV7-2,NA,TGTGCCAGCAGCTTTGGGGATGGGGATGGCTACACCTTC,CASSFGDGDGYTF
NA,TRBJ1-5,TRBV2,TRBD1,TGTGCCAGCAGGGCCGGACAGGGCAGTCAGCCCCAGCATTTT,CASRAGQGSQPQHF
NA,TRBJ1-5,TRBV7-9,NA,TGTGCCAGCAGCGGACTAGTAGATCAGCCCCAGCATTTT,CASSGLVDQPQHF
NA,TRBJ1-4,TRBV28,NA,TGTGCCAGCAGTCGGCTAGGGGCCGTGAATGAAAAACTGTTTTTT,CASSRLGAVNEKLFF
many,TRBJ2-7,TRBV9,NA,TGTGCCAGCAGGTCGGAGGGGGTGAACGAGCAGTACTTC,CASRSEGVNEQYF
few,TRBJ1-2,TRBV20-1,NA,TGCAGTGCGCCTATAGGGGGCTATGGCTACACCTTC,CSAPIGGYGYTF
few,TRBJ1-2,TRBV20-1,TRBD1,TGCAGTGTCAGAGAATCGACAGGGGGCTATGGCTACACCTTC,CSVRESTGGYGYTF
NA,TRBJ2-3,TRBV30,TRBD1,TGTGCCTGGCAGGGACAGGGAAGCACAGATACGCAGTATTTT,CAWQGQGSTDTQYF
few,TRBJ1-1,TRBV9,TRBD1,TGTGCCAGCAGCGGGGGACAGGGGGCCACTGAAGCTTTCTTT,CASSGGQGATEAFF
NA,TRBJ1-1,TRBV20-1,NA,TGCAGTGCTAGAGTGGGGAGGGGATGGACTGAAGCTTTCTTT,CSARVGRGWTEAFF
NA,TRBJ1-1,TRBV19,NA,TGTGCCAGTAGTACCCGGCGGGGGACGAACACTGAAGCTTTCTTT,CASSTRRGTNTEAFF
few,TRBJ2-7,TRBV2,NA,TGTGCCAGCCTACCTCAAAATTCCTACGAGCAGTACTTC,CASLPQNSYEQYF
many,TRBJ2-1,TRBV20-1,TRBD2,TGCAGTGCTAGAGTTCCGGGGGGGCCTGGAGAGCAGTTCTTC,CSARVPGGPGEQFF
few,TRBJ2-2,TRBV20-1,TRBD2,TGCAGTGCTCTACCCGGGACTAAAAACGGGGAGCTGTTTTTT,CSALPGTKNGELFF
many,TRBJ2-5,TRBV28,NA,TGTGCCAGCAGTTTCCAGGGTAAGGAGTACTTC,CASSFQGKEYF
NA,TRBJ2-7,TRBV3-1,TRBD2,TGTGCCAGCAGGCCTACTAGCGGGGCCTCAAGCTCCTACGAGCAGTACTTC,CASRPTSGASSSYEQYF
many,TRBJ1-2,TRBV20-1,TRBD1,TGCAGTGCTAGTGGACAGGGGGCGGACTATGGCTACACCTTC,CSASGQGADYGYTF
NA,TRBJ1-5,TRBV7-8,TRBD1,TGTGCCAGCAGCCTGTCGGGACAGATCAACAATCAGCCCCAGCATTTT,CASSLSGQINNQPQHF
NA,TRBJ1-5,TRBV15,NA,TGTGCCACCAGCAGAGATAAAGGTAATCAGCCCCAGCATTTT,CATSRDKGNQPQHF
many,TRBJ1-1,TRBV19,TRBD1,TGTGCCACCACTCCGGGAAGATGGGGACAGGGGCCCGAAGCTTTCTTT,CATTPGRWGQGPEAFF
NA,TRBJ2-1,TRBV7-3,TRBD2,TGTGCCAGCAGCTTAACGCGTCGGGGGGGCCGGGACAATGAGCAGTTCTTC,CASSLTRRGGRDNEQFF
many,TRBJ2-7,TRBV7-9,TRBD1,TGTGCCAGCAGCCCAGTCCGGGACAGCTCCTACGAGCAGTACTTC,CASSPVRDSSYEQYF
few,TRBJ1-1,TRBV20-1,NA,TGCAGTGCCCCGAACCGGGACTTCGAGCAGAACACTGAAGCTTTCTTT,CSAPNRDFEQNTEAFF
few,TRBJ1-5,TRBV3-1,TRBD1,TGTGCCAGCAGCCACTCGACAGGGGCGGTTCAGCCCCAGCATTTT,CASSHSTGAVQPQHF
NA,TRBJ2-7,TRBV20-1,NA,TGCAGTGCTAGACAGGGCCCCTACGAGCAGTACTTC,CSARQGPYEQYF
NA,TRBJ2-1,TRBV24-1,TRBD1,TGTGCCACCAGTGACCCCAAACCAGGGGGCGACGACAATGAGCAGTTCTTC,CATSDPKPGGDDNEQFF
NA,TRBJ2-7,TRBV27,TRBD1,TGCGCCAGCAGCGGAAGGGGACAGGGGGCCTACGAGCAGTACTTC,CASSGRGQGAYEQYF
many,TRBJ2-5,TRBV7-2,TRBD2,TGTGCCAGCAGGTCCGGGACTAGCGAACAAGAGACCCAGTACTTC,CASRSGTSEQETQYF
NA,TRBJ1-4,TRBV7-9,NA,TGTGCCAGCAGCACTCGGACATATGAAAAACTGTTTTTT,CASSTRTYEKLFF
many,TRBJ2-5,TRBV20-1,NA,TGCAGTGCCCCCCTCCGGGCTTTCGGGGGAGAGACCCAGTACTTC,CSAPLRAFGGETQYF
NA,TRBJ1-5,TRBV7-7,NA,TGTGCTAGCAGCGTACACCGGGCCATAAATCAGCCCCAGCATTTT,CASSVHRAINQPQHF
many,TRBJ2-7,TRBV12-3/TRBV12-4,NA,TGTGCCAGCAGTTCCCCACAGGTTAGCTCCTACGAGCAGTACTTC,CASSSPQVSSYEQYF
many,TRBJ2-1,TRBV4-2,NA,TGTGCCAGCAGCCAAGCCAGGATCCTAGTGGATGAGCAGTTCTTC,CASSQARILVDEQFF
few,TRBJ1-6,TRBV6-5,NA,TGTGCCAGCAGTTACTCATCCCAGGGTAATTCACCCCGCCACTTT,CASSYSSQGNSPRHF